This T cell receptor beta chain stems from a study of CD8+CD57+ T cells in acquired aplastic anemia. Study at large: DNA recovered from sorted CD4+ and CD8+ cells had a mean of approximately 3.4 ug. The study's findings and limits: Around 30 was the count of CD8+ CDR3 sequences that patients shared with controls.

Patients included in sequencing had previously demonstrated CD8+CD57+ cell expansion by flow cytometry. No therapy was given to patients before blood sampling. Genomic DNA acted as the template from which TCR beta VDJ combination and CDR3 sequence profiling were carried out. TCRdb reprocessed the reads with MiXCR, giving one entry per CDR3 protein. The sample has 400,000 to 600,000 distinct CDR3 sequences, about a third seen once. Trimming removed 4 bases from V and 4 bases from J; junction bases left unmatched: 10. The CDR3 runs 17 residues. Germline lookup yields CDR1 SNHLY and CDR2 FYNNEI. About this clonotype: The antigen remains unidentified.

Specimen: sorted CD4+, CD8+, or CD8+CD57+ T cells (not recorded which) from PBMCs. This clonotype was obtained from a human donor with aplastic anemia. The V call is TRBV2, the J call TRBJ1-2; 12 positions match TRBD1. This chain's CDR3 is CASSAWDRGRFSYGYTF. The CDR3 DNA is TGTGCCAGCAGTGCATGGGACAGGGGGCGATTCAGCTATGGCTACACCTTC.